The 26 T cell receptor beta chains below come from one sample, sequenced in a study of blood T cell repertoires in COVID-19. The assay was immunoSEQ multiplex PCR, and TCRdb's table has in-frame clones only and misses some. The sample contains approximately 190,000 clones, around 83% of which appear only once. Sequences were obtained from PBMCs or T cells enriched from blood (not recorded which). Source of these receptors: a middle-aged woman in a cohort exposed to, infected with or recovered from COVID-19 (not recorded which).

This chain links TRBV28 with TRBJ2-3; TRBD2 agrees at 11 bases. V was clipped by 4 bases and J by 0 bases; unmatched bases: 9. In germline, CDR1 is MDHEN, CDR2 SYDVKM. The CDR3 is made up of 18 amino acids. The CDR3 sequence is CASSSHSGGAPSTDTQYF. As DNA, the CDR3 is TGTGCCAGCAGTTCGCATAGCGGGGGGGCCCCTAGCACAGATACGCAGTATTTT. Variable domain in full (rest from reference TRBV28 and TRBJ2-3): DVKVTQSSRYLVKRTGEKVFLECVQDMDHENMFWYRQDPGLGLRLIYFSYDVKMKEKGDIPEGYSVSREKKERFSLILESASTNQTSMYLCASSSHSGGAPSTDTQYFGPGTRLTVL.

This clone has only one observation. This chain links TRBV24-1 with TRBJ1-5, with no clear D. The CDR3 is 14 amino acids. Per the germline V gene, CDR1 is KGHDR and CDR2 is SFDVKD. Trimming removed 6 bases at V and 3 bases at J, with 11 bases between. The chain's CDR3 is CATSPGPYNQPQHF. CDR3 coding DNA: TGTGCCACCAGTCCGGGTCCATACAATCAGCCCCAGCATTTT.

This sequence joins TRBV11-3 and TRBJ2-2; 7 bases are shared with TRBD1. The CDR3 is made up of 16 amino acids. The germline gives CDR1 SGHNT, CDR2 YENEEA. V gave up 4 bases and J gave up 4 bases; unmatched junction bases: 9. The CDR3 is CASSSSRGPGTGELFF. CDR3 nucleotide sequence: TGTGCCAGCAGCTCCTCTAGGGGGCCGGGCACCGGGGAGCTGTTTTTT.

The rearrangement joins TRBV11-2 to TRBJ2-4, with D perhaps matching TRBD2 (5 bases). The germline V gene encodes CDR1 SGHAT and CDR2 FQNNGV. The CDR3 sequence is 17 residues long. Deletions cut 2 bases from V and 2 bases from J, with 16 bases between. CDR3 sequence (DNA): TGTGCCAGCAGCTTATTACCCAGAGTAGCGTCCAAAAACATTCAGTACTTC. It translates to CASSLLPRVASKNIQYF.

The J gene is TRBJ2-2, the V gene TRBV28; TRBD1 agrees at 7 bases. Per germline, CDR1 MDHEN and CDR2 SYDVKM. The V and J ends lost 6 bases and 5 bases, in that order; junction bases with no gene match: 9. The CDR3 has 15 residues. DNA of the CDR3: TGTGCCAGCAGCTTAACGGACAGGTCTACCGGGGAGCTGTTTTTT. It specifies CASSLTDRSTGELFF.

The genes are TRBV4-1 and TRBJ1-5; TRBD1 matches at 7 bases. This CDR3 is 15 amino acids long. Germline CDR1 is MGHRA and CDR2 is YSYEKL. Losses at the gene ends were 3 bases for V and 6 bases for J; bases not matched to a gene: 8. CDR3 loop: CASSQGTAGIQPQHF. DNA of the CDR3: TGCGCCAGCAGCCAGGGGACAGCTGGGATTCAGCCCCAGCATTTT.

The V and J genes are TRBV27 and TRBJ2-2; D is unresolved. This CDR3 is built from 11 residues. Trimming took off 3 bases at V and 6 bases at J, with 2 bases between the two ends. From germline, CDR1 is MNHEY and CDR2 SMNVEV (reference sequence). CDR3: CASSFSGELFF. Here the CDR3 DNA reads TGTGCCAGCAGTTTCTCCGGGGAGCTGTTTTTT.

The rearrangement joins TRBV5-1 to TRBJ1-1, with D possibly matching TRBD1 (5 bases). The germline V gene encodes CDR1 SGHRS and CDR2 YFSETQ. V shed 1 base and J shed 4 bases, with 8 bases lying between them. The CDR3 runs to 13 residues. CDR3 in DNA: TGCGCCAGCAGCTTGTATCAGGGCACTGAAGCTTTCTTT. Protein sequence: CASSLYQGTEAFF.

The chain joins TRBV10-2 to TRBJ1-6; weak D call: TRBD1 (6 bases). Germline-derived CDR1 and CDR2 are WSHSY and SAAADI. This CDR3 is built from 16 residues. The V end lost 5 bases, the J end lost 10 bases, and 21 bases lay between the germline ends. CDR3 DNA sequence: TGCGCCAGCAGTAACAGGGTTACGAAGCGGCGCTCACCCCTCCACTTT. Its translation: CASSNRVTKRRSPLHF.

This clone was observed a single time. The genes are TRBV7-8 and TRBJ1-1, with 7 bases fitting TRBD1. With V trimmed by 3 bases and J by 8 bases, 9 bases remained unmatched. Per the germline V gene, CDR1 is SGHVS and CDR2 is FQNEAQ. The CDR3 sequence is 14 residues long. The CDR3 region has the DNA TGTGCCAGCAGCTTTAGGGGGCTGAGGGGGGAAGCTTTCTTT. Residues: CASSFRGLRGEAFF.

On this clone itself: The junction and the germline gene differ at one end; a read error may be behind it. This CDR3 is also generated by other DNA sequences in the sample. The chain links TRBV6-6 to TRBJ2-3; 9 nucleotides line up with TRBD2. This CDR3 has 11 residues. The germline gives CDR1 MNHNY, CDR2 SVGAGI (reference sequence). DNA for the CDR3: TGCGCCAGCCTAGCGGGGGATACGCAGTATTTT. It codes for CASLAGDTQYF.

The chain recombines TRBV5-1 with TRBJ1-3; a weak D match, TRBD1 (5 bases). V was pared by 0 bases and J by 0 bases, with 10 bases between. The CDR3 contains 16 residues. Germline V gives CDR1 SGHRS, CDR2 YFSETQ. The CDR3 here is CASSLAGGISGNTIYF. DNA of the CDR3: TGCGCCAGCAGCTTGGCCGGGGGAATCTCTGGAAACACCATATATTTT.

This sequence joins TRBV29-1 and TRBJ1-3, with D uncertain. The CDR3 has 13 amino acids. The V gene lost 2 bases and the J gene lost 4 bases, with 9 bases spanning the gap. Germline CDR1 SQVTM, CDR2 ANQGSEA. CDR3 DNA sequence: TGCAGCGTTGAAACCGAGGTCGGAAACACCATATATTTT. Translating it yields CSVETEVGNTIYF.

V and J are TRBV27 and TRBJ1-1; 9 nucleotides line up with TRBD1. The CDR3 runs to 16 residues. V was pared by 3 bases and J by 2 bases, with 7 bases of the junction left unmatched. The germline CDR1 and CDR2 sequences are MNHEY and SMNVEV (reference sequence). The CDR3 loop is CASSFYPTGGNTEAFF. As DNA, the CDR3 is TGTGCCAGCAGTTTTTACCCGACAGGGGGTAACACTGAAGCTTTCTTT.

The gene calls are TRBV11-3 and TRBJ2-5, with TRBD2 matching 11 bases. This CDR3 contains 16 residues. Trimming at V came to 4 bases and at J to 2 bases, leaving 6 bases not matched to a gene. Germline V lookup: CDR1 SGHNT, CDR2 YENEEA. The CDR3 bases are TGTGCCAGCAGCTCCTGGATAGCGGGAGGGCAAGAGACCCAGTACTTC. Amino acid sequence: CASSSWIAGGQETQYF.

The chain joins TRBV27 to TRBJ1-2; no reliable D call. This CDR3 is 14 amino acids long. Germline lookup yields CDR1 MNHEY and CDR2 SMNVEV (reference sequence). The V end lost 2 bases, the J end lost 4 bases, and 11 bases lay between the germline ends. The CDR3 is CASSLRAAGYGYTF. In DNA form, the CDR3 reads TGTGCCAGCAGTTTACGGGCGGCGGGCTATGGCTACACCTTC.

The CDR3 DNA sequence: TGTGCCACCAGTGATACAACAGGGGGCAAAGGCTACACCTTC. Its translation is CATSDTTGGKGYTF. The chain uses TRBV24-1 and TRBJ1-2; 9 positions agree with TRBD1. The CDR3 covers 14 residues. V lost 3 bases, J lost 8 bases, and 6 bases stayed unmatched. Per germline, CDR1 KGHDR and CDR2 SFDVKD.

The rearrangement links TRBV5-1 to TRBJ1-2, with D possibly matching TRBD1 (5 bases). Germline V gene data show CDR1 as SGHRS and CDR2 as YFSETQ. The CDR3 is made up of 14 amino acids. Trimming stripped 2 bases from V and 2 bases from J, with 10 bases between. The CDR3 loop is CASSLAPGNYGYTF. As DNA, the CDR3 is TGCGCCAGCAGCTTAGCCCCAGGGAACTATGGCTACACCTTC.

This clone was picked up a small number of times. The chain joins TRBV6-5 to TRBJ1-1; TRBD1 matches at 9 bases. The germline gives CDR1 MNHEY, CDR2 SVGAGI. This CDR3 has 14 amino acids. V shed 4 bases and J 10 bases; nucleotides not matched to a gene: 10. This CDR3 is CASSSGQGFDGAFF. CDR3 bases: TGTGCCAGCAGTTCGGGACAGGGTTTCGATGGAGCTTTCTTT.

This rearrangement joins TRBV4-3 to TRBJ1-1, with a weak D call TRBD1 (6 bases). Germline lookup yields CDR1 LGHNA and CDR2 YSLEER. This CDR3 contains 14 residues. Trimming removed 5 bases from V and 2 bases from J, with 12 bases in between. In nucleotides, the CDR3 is TGCGCCAGCAGCTCGAACAGGGTAAACACTGAAGCTTTCTTT. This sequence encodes CASSSNRVNTEAFF.

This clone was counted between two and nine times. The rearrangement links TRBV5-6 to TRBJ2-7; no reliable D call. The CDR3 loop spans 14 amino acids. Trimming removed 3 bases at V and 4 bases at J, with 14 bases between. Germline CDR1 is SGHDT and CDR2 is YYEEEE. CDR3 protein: CASSSGAPYYEQYF. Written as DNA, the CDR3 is TGTGCCAGCAGCTCCGGTGCGCCATATTACGAGCAGTACTTC.

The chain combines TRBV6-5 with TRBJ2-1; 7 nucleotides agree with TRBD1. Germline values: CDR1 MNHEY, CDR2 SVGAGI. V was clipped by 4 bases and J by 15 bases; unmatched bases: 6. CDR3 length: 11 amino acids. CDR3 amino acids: CASSSDRAAFF. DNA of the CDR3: TGTGCCAGCAGTTCCGACAGGGCGGCGTTCTTC.

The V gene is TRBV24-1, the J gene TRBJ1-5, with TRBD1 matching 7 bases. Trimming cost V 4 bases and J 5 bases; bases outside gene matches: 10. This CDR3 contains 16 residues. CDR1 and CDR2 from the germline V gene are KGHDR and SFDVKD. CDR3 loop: CATSDPGSGGDQPQHF. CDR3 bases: TGTGCCACCAGTGACCCCGGGTCAGGGGGAGATCAGCCCCAGCATTTT.

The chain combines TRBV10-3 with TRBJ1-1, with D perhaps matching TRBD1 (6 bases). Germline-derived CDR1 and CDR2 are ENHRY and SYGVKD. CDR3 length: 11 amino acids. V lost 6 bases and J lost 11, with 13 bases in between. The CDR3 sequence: CAIRQGEAAFF. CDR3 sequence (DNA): TGTGCCATCAGACAGGGAGAGGCTGCTTTCTTT.

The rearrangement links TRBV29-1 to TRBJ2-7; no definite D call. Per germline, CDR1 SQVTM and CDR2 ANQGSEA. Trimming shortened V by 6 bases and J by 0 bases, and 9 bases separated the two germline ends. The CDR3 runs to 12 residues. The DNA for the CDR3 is TGCAGCGTGCTAAGGAGCTCCTACGAGCAGTACTTC. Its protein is CSVLRSSYEQYF.

CDR3 protein: CASSSGGGAEAFF. In nucleotides, the CDR3 is TGTGCCAGCAGTTCCGGAGGGGGGGCTGAAGCTTTCTTT. This chain uses TRBV6-5 with TRBJ1-1; a weak D match, TRBD1 (6 bases). Deletions cut 4 bases from V and 6 bases from J, with 12 bases between. CDR1 is MNHEY, CDR2 SVGAGI, per germline. The CDR3 loop spans 13 amino acids.